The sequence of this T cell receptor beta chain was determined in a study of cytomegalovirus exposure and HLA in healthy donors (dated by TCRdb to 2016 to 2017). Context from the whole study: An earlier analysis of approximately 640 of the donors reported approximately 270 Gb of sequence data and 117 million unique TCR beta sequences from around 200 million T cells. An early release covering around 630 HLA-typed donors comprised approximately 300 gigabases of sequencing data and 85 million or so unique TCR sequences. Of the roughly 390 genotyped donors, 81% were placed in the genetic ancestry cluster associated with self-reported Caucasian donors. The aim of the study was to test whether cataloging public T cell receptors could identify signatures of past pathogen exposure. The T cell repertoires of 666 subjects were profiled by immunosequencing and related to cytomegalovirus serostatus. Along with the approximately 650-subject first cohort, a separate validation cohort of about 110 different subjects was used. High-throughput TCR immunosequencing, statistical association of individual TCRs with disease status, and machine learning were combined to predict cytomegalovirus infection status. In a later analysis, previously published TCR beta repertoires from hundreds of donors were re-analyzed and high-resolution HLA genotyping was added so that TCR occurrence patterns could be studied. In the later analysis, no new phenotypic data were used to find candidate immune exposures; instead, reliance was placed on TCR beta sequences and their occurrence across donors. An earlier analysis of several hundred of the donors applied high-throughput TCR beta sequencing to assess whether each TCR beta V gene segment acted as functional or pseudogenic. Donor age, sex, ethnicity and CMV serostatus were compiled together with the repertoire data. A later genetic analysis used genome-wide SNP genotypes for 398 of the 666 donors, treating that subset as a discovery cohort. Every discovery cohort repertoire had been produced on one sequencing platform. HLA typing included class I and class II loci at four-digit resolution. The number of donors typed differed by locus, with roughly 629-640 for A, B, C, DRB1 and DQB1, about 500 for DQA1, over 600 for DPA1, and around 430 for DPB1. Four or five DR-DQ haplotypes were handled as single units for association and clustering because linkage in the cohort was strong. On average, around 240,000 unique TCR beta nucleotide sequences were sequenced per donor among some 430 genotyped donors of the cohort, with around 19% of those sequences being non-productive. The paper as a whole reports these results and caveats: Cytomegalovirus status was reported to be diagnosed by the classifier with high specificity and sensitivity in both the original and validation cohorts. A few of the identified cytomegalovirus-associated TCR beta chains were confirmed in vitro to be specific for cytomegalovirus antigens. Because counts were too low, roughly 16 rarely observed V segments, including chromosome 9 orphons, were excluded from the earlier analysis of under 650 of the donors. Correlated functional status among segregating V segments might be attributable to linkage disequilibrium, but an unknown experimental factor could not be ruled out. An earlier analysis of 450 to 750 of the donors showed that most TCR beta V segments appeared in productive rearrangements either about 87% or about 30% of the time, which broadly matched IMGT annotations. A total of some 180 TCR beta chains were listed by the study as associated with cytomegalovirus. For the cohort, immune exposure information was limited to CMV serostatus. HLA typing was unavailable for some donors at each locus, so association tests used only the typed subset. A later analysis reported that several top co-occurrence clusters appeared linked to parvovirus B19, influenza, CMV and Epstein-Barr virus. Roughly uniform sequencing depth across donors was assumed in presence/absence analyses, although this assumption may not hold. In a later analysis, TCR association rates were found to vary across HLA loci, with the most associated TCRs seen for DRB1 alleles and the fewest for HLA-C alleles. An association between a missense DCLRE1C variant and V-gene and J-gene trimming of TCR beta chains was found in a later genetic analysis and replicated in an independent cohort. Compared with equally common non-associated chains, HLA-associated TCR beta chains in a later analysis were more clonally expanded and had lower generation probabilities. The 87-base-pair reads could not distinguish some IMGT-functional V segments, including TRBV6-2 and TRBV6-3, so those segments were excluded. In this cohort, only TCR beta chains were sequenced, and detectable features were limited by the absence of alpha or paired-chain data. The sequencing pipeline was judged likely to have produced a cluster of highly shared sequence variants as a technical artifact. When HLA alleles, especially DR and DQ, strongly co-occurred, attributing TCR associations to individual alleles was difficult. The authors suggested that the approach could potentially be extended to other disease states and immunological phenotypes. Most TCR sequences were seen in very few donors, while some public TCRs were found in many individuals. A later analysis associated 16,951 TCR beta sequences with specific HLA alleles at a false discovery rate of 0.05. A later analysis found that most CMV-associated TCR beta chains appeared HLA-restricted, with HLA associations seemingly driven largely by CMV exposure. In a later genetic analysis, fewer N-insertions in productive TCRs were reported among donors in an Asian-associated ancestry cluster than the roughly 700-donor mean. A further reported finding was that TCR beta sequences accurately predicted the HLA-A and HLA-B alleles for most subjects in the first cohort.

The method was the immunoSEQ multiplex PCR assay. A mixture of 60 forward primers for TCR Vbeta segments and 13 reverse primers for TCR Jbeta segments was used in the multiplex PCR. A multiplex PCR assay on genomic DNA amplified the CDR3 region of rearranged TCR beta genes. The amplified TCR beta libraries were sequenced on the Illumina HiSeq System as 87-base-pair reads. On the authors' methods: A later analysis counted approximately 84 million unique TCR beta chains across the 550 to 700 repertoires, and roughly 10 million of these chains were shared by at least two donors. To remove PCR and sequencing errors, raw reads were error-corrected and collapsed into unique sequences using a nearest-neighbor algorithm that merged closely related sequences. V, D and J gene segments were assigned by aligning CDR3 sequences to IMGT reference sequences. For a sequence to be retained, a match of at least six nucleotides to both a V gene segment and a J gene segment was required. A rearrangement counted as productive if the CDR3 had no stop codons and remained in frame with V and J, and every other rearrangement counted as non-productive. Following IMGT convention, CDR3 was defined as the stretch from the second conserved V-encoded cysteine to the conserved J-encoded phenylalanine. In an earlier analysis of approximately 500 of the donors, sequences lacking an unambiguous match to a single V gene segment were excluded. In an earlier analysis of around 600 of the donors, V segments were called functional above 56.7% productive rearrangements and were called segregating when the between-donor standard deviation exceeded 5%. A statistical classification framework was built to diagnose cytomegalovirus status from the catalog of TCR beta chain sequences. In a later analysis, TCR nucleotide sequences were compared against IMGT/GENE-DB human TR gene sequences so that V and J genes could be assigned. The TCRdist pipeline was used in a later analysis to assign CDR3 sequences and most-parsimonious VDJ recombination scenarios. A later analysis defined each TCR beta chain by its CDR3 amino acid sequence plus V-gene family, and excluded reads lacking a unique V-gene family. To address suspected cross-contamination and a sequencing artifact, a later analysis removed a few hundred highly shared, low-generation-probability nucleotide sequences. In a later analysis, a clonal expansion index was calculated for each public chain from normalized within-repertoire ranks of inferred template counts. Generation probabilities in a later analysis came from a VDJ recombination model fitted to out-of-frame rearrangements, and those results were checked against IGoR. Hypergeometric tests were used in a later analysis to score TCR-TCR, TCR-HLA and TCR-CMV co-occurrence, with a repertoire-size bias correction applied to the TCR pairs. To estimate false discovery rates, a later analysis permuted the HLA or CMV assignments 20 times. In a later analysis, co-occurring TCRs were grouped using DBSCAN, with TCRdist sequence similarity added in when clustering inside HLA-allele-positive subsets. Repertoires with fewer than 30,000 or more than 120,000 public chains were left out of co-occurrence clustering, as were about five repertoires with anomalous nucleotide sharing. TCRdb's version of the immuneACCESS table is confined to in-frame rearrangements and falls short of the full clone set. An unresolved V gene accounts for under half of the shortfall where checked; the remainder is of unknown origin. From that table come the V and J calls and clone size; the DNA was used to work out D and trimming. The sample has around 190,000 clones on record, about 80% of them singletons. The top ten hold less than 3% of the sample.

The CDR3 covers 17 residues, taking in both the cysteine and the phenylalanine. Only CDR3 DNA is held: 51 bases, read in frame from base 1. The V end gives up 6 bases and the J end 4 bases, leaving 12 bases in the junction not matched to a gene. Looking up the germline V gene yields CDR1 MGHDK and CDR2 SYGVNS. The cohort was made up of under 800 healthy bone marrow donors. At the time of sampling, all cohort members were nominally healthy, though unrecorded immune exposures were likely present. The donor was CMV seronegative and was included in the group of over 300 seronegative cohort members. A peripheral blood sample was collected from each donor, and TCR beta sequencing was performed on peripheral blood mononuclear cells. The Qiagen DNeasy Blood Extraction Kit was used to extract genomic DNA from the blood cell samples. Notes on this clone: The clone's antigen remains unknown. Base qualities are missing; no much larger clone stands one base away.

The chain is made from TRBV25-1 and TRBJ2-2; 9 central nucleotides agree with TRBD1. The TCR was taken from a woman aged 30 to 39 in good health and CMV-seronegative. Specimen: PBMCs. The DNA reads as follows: TGTGCCAGCAGCGCGGGACAGGGCGCCTCGGGCACCGGGGAGCTGTTTTTT. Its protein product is CASSAGQGASGTGELFF. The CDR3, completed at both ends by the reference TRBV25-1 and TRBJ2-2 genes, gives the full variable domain EADIYQTPRYLVIGTGKKITLECSQTMGHDKMYWYQQDPGMELHLIHYSYGVNSTEKGDLSSESTVSRIRTEHFPLTLESARPSHTSQYLCASSAGQGASGTGELFFGEGSRLTVL.